The clone carrying this T cell receptor (beta chain) has just a few counts. As yet, its antigen is unknown. V dropped 4 bases and J dropped 3 bases, with 13 bases sitting between them. From germline, CDR1 is MNHNY and CDR2 SVGAGI (reference sequence). This CDR3 has 14 amino acids. This specimen comes from a study of T cell responses to AZD1222 COVID-19 vaccine. Study-wide context: Both about-4-week and about-12-week second-dose recipients were combined.

Generated by immunoSEQ multiplex PCR, the TCRdb table keeps only in-frame clones and is missing some. The table records 90,000 to 95,000 clones, over 75% of them present only once. Notes on the study in general: The study identified only a handful of AZD1222 recipients as seropositive at baseline. Mostly white British, mostly female donors; authors suggested clonal diversity may be underestimated. Among vaccine-associated CD4 TCRs, coverage spanned spike, with dominance at 160-218 and 743-854.

Specimen: peripheral blood, collected on day 0 of AZD1222 vaccination. This rearrangement joins TRBV6-6 to TRBJ2-7, with D perhaps matching TRBD2 (6 bases). This TCR was recovered from an adult in good health. CDR3 sequence: CASSSSVADYEQYF. Here the CDR3 DNA reads TGTGCCAGCAGTTCTAGCGTTGCCGACTACGAGCAGTACTTC.